This T cell receptor (beta chain) was profiled in a study of memory CD4+ T cells and cytomegalovirus serostatus. Single viable CD3+CD4+CD8-CD45RO+ cells were sorted as the memory CD4+ T cells. Sequencing used immunoSEQ multiplex PCR; TCRdb keeps in-frame clones, though not all of them. The table has some 60,000 clones, 80% to 85% seen once. The CDR3 contains 13 residues. V gave up 5 bases and J gave up 8 bases, with 15 bases separating them. Germline CDR1 reads SGHTA; CDR2 reads FQGNSA. V usage is TRBV7-2 and J usage is TRBJ1-2; D not certain. The clonotype comes from an adult in good health and CMV-seronegative. Material: memory CD4+ T cells from blood. This CDR3 is CASSPQTYQGYTF. The CDR3 DNA sequence: TGTGCCAGCAGCCCCCAAACTTACCAAGGCTACACCTTC. Full variable domain (rest looked up from reference TRBV7-2 and TRBJ1-2): GAGVSQSPSNKVTEKGKDVELRCDPISGHTALYWYRQSLGQGLEFLIYFQGNSAPDKSGLPSDRFSAERTGGSVSTLTIQRTQQEDSAVYLCASSPQTYQGYTFGSGTRLTVV.